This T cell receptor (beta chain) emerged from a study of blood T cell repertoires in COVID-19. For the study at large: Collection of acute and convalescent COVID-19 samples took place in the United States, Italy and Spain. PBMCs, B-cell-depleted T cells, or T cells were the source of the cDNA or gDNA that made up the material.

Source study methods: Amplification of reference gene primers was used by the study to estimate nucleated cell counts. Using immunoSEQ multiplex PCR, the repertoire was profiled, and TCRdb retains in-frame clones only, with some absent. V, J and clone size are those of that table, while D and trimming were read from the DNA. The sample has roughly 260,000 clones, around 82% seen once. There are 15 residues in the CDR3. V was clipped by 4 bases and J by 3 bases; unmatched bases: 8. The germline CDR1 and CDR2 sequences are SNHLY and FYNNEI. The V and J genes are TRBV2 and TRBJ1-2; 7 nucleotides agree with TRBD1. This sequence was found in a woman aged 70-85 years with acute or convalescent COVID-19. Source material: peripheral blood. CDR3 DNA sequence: TGTGCCAGCAGTGGATTCAGGGGGAAGTACTATGGCTACACCTTC. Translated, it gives CASSGFRGKYYGYTF.